Shown below are 20 T cell receptor beta chains from a single sample sequenced in a study of molecular identifiers for immune sequencing clone quantification. TCRdb analysed the PCR reads with MiXCR anew, one entry per CDR3 protein. The sample comprises about 320,000 distinct CDR3 sequences, roughly 24% of which are singletons, and about 0.71% rests with the top ten. The specimen was naive CD8+ T cells from blood, with Jurkat cell RNA spiked in. Documented subset: FACS-sorted CD8+CD4-CCR7+CD45RA+ naive T cells. Source of these receptors: a human donor in good health. Some libraries in this study had Jurkat cell RNA spiked in.

The genes are TRBV28 and TRBJ2-3; D gene ambiguous. With 3 bases removed from V and 0 bases from J, the gap between germline ends came to 10 bases. The CDR3 is 15 amino acids. Per germline, CDR1 MDHEN and CDR2 SYDVKM. The CDR3 sequence: CASSLTRFSTDTQYF. The CDR3 nucleotides read TGTGCCAGCAGTTTGACACGATTTAGCACAGATACGCAGTATTTT.

The chain carries TRBV9 and TRBJ2-5; 11 bases fit TRBD2. The J segment lost 4 bases and the V segment lost 0 bases, leaving 5 bases of the junction unmatched. Per the germline V gene, CDR1 is SGDLS and CDR2 is YYNGEE. The CDR3 has 16 residues. CDR3 nucleotide sequence: TGTGCCAGCAGCGTAGAGGCTAGCGGGGGGTCAGAGACCCAGTACTTC. This gives the protein CASSVEASGGSETQYF.

This clonotype was recorded at least ten times. J is TRBJ2-2 and V is TRBV6-5; 7 nucleotides line up with TRBD1. V trimming: 2 bases; J trimming: 7 bases; junction bases outside the gene matches: 4. The CDR3 is made up of 14 amino acids. Germline-derived CDR1 and CDR2 are MNHEY and SVGAGI. The CDR3 spells CASSYGTAVGELFF. Written as DNA, the CDR3 is TGTGCCAGCAGTTACGGGACAGCTGTCGGGGAGCTGTTTTTT.

This clonotype was counted once. Sequence at one end of the junction differs from germline and may be a read error. The CDR3 nucleotides read TGTGCCAGCAGTCCTGGGCAGGGGTCGGCCCGAGAGCAGGTCTTC. Translation gives CASSPGQGSAREQVF. This chain connects TRBV28 to TRBJ2-1; possible D gene TRBD1, 6 bases. CDR1 MDHEN and CDR2 SYDVKM come from the germline V gene. This CDR3 is 15 amino acids long.

Comment on this clonotype: Given a much more abundant clone one base away, this may be a read error. The J gene is TRBJ1-5, the V gene TRBV27; D perhaps matches TRBD1 (6 bases). Germline CDR1 reads MNHEY; CDR2 reads SMNVEV (reference sequence). This CDR3 has 18 amino acids. The CDR3 DNA reads as TGTGCCAGCACCCTCAGGGGCCCGCTGAAGGGAAGCAATCAGCCCCGGCATTTT. It encodes CASTLRGPLKGSNQPRHF.

Turning to this clonotype: Mismatch with germline at one junction end may stem from a read error. This chain connects TRBV12-3 or TRBV12-4 to TRBJ1-5; D remains ambiguous. This CDR3 region has 14 residues. CDR3 protein: CASSTGSSDQPQHF. CDR3 sequence (DNA): TGTGCCAGCAGTACCGGGTCTAGCGATCAGCCCCAGCATTTT.

The chain recombines TRBV11-2 with TRBJ2-5; the D gene could be TRBD1 or TRBD2 (6 bases each). Trimming left V 4 bases short and J 6 bases short, with 21 bases between. Germline values: CDR1 SGHAT, CDR2 FQNNGV. The CDR3 is made up of 16 amino acids. CDR3 in DNA: TGTGCCAGCAGCTCTGGGGGGCAGGGGATCCTCAAGACCCAGTACTTC. Translation: CASSSGGQGILKTQYF.

This clonotype was seen ten or more times. This chain connects TRBV5-1 to TRBJ2-7; D remains unclear. Germline CDR1 SGHRS, CDR2 YFSETQ. The CDR3 runs to 13 residues. V was pared by 0 bases and J by 2 bases, with 6 bases between. CDR3 in amino acids: CASSLDSPYEQYF. The CDR3 nucleotides are TGCGCCAGCAGCTTGGACAGCCCCTACGAGCAGTACTTC.

This clonotype has a count of ten or more. The rearrangement links TRBV28 to TRBJ2-7; 12 nucleotides align to TRBD2. J was trimmed by 2 bases and V by 2 bases; bases with no gene match: 4. The CDR3 is 16 amino acids. CDR1 MDHEN and CDR2 SYDVKM come from the germline V gene. The CDR3 sequence: CASSLLAGGPPYEQYF. The DNA for the CDR3 is TGTGCCAGCAGTTTACTAGCGGGAGGGCCCCCCTACGAGCAGTACTTC.

The chain carries TRBV2 and TRBJ2-3, with 9 bases that match TRBD2. The CDR3 sequence is 16 residues long. Germline CDR1 SNHLY, CDR2 FYNNEI. V was pared by 7 bases and J by 0 bases, with 8 bases of the junction left unmatched. CDR3 DNA sequence: TGTGCCAGCAACTTAGCGGGAGAGACTAGCACAGATACGCAGTATTTT. Translation gives CASNLAGETSTDTQYF.

Remarks on this clonotype: A read error may explain this, as a much larger clone is one base away. The chain employs TRBV25-1 and TRBJ2-7, with a possible D match to TRBD2 (6 bases). Germline lookup yields CDR1 MGHDK and CDR2 SYGVNS. The CDR3 has 13 amino acids. CDR3 DNA sequence: TGTGCCAGCAGCAGGGACTTCTCCCACGAGCAGTACTTC. It codes for CASSRDFSHEQYF.

Written as DNA, the CDR3 is TGTGCCAACCACGGGGTGTTGGCTGCCTACGAGCAGTACTTC. This translates into CANHGVLAAYEQYF. This chain joins TRBV6-2 or TRBV6-3 and TRBJ2-7; a possible D gene is TRBD2 (5 bases). There are 14 residues in the CDR3. The germline gives CDR1 MNHEY, CDR2 SVGEGT. Trimming removed 10 bases at V and 2 bases at J, with 18 bases between.

This clonotype was counted ten times or more. The chain carries TRBV12-3 or TRBV12-4 and TRBJ2-1; D possibly corresponds to TRBD1 (6 bases). The CDR3 totals 13 residues. Trimming removed 0 bases at V and 9 bases at J, with 9 bases between. The CDR3, as DNA: TGTGCCAGCAGTTTAGCGACAGGACGTGAGCAGTTCTTC. As protein: CASSLATGREQFF.

This clonotype was seen many times. V usage is TRBV7-2 and J usage is TRBJ1-6; D unclear. Deletions cut 1 base from V and 6 bases from J, with 13 bases between. This CDR3 region has 16 residues. CDR1 SGHTA and CDR2 FQGNSA come from the germline V gene. DNA of the CDR3: TGTGCCAGCAGCTTAGTCGCCGGAAACCTTAATTCACCCCTCCACTTT. It translates to CASSLVAGNLNSPLHF.

This clonotype was observed once. A much bigger clone sits one base away, suggesting this may be a read error. This chain joins TRBV25-1 and TRBJ2-5; TRBD2 aligns across 7 bases. The CDR3 runs to 14 residues. The germline gives CDR1 MGHDK, CDR2 SYGVNS. CDR3 sequence: CASRQAGVKEPQYF. CDR3 sequence (DNA): TGTGCCAGCAGACAGGCGGGAGTTAAAGAGCCCCAGTACTTC.

The chain has TRBV29-1 and TRBJ2-7; 8 bases agree with TRBD1. The CDR3 is 14 residues long. V gave up 4 bases and J gave up 6 bases; unmatched junction bases: 11. The germline gives CDR1 SQVTM, CDR2 ANQGSEA. The CDR3 spells CSVAQTGVRSEQYF. CDR3 nucleotides: TGCAGCGTTGCACAGACAGGGGTTAGGTCCGAGCAGTACTTC.

This sequence joins TRBV6-5 and TRBJ2-7, with 13 bases that match TRBD2. V shed 5 bases and J 1 base; nucleotides not matched to a gene: 2. This CDR3 region has 15 residues. CDR1 MNHEY and CDR2 SVGAGI come from the germline V gene. The CDR3 DNA reads as TGTGCCAGCAGTAAGGGACTAGCGGGGTCCTACGAGCAGTACTTC. Protein product: CASSKGLAGSYEQYF.

The gene calls are TRBV4-1 and TRBJ2-5; D not certain. Germline-derived CDR1 and CDR2 are MGHRA and YSYEKL. The V end was cut by 0 bases, the J end by 0 bases, with 8 bases between. The CDR3 extends over 15 amino acids. This CDR3 is CASSQDRADQETQYF. The CDR3 DNA follows: TGCGCCAGCAGCCAAGATCGGGCAGACCAAGAGACCCAGTACTTC.

This clonotype has at least ten counts. The chain employs TRBV7-8 and TRBJ1-5; possibly TRBD1 for D (5 bases). The CDR3 sequence is 15 residues long. Trimming took 1 base from V and 1 from J, leaving 8 bases between them. CDR1 is SGHVS, CDR2 FQNEAQ, per germline. Here the CDR3 reads CASSLGGYSNQPQHF. DNA for the CDR3: TGTGCCAGCAGCTTAGGGGGGTACAGCAATCAGCCCCAGCATTTT.

This clonotype was observed at least ten times. This rearrangement joins TRBV25-1 to TRBJ2-7; weak D call: TRBD1 (6 bases). The V gene lost 5 bases and the J gene lost 1 base, with 9 bases spanning the gap. CDR3 length equals 13 residues. Germline V gene sequence: CDR1 MGHDK, CDR2 SYGVNS. The CDR3 reads CASSKTGSYEQYF. As DNA, the CDR3 is TGTGCCAGCAGTAAGACAGGTTCCTACGAGCAGTACTTC.